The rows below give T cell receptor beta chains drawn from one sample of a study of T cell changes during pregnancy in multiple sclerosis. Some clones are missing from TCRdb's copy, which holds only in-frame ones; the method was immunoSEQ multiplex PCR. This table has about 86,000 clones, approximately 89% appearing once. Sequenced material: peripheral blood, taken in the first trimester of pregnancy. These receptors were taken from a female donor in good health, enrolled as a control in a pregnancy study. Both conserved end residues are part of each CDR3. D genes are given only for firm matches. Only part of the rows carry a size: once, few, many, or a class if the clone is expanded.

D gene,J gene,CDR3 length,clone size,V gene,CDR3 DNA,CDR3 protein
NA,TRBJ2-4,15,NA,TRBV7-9,TGTGCCAGCAGCTTAGAGACAGGGACTGAGAACATTCAGTACTTC,CASSLETGTENIQYF
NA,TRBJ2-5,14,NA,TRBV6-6,TGTGCCAGCAGTTACGGGCAGGGTACGGAGACCCAGTACTTC,CASSYGQGTETQYF
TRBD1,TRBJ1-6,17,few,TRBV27,TGTGCCAGCAGTATGACCTTGACAGGGGGCACCAATTCACCCCTCCACTTT,CASSMTLTGGTNSPLHF
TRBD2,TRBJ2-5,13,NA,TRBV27,TGTGCCAGCCGCGGGGGGGCGGGAGAGACCCAGTACTTC,CASRGGAGETQYF
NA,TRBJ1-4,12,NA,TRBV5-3,TGTGCCAGAGACATTCCCCGGGAAAAACTGTTTTTT,CARDIPREKLFF
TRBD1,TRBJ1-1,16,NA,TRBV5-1,TGCGCCAGCAGCTCCACAGCGACAGGGATTGGCACTGAAGCTTTCTTT,CASSSTATGIGTEAFF
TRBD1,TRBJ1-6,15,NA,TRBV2,TGTGCCAGCAGGTGGGACAGGCAACATAATTCACCCCTCCACTTT,CASRWDRQHNSPLHF
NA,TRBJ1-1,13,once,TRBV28,TGTGCCAGCAGTTTAGCGGGGAACACTGAAGCTTTCTTT,CASSLAGNTEAFF
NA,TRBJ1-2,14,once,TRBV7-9,TGTGCCAGCAGCTTCGGGAATACCGGGGTAGGCTACACCTTC,CASSFGNTGVGYTF
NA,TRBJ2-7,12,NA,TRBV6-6,TGTGCCAGCAGTCCCCCGTCCTACGAGCAGTACTTC,CASSPPSYEQYF
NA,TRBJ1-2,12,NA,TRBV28,TGTGCCGCTGGTCTACAGAACTATGGCTACACCTTC,CAAGLQNYGYTF
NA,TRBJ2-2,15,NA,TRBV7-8,TGTGCCGGAGGAACCAAGATCCCGAACACCGGGGAGCTGTTTTTT,CAGGTKIPNTGELFF
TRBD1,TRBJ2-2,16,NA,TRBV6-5,TGTGCCAGCAGTTCACAGGGGACGCGGAACACCGGGGAGCTGTTTTTT,CASSSQGTRNTGELFF
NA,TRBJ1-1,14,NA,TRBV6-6,TGTGCCAGCAGTGCCAAGCCAGGCCCTACTGAAGCTTTCTTT,CASSAKPGPTEAFF
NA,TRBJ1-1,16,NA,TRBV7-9,TGTGCCAGCAGCTTACCCCCCTTCTTAGTGAACACTGAAGCTTTCTTT,CASSLPPFLVNTEAFF
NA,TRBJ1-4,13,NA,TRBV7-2,TGTGCCAGCAGCTTTAGCCCTCCTGAAAAACTGTTTTTT,CASSFSPPEKLFF
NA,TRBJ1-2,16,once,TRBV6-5,TGTGCCAGCAGTTCCCCCCCCGGGACACCCGCCTATGGCTACACCTTC,CASSSPPGTPAYGYTF
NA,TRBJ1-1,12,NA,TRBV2,TGTGCCCTCACGGCGGTTAACACTGAAGCTTTCTTT,CALTAVNTEAFF
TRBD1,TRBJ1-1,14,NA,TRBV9,TGTGCCAGCAGCCGGAACGACAGGGTAGGTGAAGCTTTCTTT,CASSRNDRVGEAFF
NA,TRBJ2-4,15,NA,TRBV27,TGTGCCAGCAGTTTCGGCAGGGAAGCCAAAAACATTCAGTACTTC,CASSFGREAKNIQYF
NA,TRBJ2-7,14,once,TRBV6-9,TGTGCCAGCAGTTATTCAGGGACTCGGGACGAGCAGTACTTC,CASSYSGTRDEQYF
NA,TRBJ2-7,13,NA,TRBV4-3,TGCGCCAGCAGCCCAGGACTTATCTACGAGCAGTACTTC,CASSPGLIYEQYF
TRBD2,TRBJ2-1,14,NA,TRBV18,TGTGCCAGCTCAATAGAGCGGGGGAACAATGAGCAGTTCTTC,CASSIERGNNEQFF
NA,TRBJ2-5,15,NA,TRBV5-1,TGCGCCAGCAGCTCGAGGGGGGGGCCAGAAGAGACCCAGTACTTC,CASSSRGGPEETQYF
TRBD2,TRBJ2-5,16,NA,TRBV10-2,TGCGCCCTGAGGGTTAAAAAGCGGGGGTCCCAAGAGACCCAGTACTTC,CALRVKKRGSQETQYF
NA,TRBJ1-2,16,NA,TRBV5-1,TGCGCCAGCAGCCCTTATGAGTCACAGGGATCCTATGGCTACACCTTC,CASSPYESQGSYGYTF
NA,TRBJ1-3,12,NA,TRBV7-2,TGTGCCAGCAGCTTAGAAGGGGGCACCATATATTTT,CASSLEGGTIYF
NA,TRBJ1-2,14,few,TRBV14,TGTGCCAGCAGCCAAGATCTTCGTAGCTATGGCTACACCTTC,CASSQDLRSYGYTF
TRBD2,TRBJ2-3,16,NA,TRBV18,TGTGCCAGCTCACTTGGGCCAGCGGGGGGGCCAGATACGCAGTATTTT,CASSLGPAGGPDTQYF
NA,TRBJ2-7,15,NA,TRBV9,TGTGCCAGCAGCGTAGGGGCAGGTAGCTCCTACGAGCAGTACTTC,CASSVGAGSSYEQYF
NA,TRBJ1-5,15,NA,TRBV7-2,TGTGCCAGCAGCTTAGGAGGGGAGGGCAATCAGCCCCAGCATTTT,CASSLGGEGNQPQHF
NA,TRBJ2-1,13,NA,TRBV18,TGTGCCAGCTCCCAGGGAAGAGCCAATGAGCAGTTCTTC,CASSQGRANEQFF
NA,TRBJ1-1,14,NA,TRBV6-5,TGTGCCAGCAGTTACGGGGGCCGCGGCACTGAAGCTTTCTTT,CASSYGGRGTEAFF
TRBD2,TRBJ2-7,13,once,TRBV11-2,TGTGCCAGCAAAGGCGGGGGGGCTTACGAGCAGTACTTC,CASKGGGAYEQYF
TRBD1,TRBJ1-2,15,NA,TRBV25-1,TGTGCCAGCAGTGATGACAGGGGACATCACTATGGCTACACCTTC,CASSDDRGHHYGYTF
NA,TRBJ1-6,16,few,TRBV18,TGTGCCAGCTCACCAAATGGGCAGGGGAATAATTCACCCCTCCACTTT,CASSPNGQGNNSPLHF